The source of this T cell receptor (beta chain) is a study of blood T cell repertoires in COVID-19. V gave up 3 bases and J gave up 4 bases, with 12 bases separating them. CDR1 is MNHEY and CDR2 is SMNVEV in the germline V gene (reference sequence). This CDR3 is built from 14 residues. Cohort 3 donors counted as recovered after two negative PCRs, clearance, or resolved symptoms. Original data processing: Reference gene primer amplification in the assay estimated nucleated cell counts. Profiling relied on immunoSEQ multiplex PCR, and the TCRdb table lists in-frame clones only, not all of them. The DNA was the basis for D and trimming; V, J and clone size are from that table. The repertoire holds approximately 250,000 clones, with 70% to 85% as singletons.

Specimen: PBMCs or T cells enriched from blood (not recorded which). This rearrangement joins TRBV27 to TRBJ1-1, with D perhaps matching TRBD1 (5 bases). The clonotype was recovered from a man aged 40-49 years who had recovered from COVID-19. DNA of the CDR3: TGTGCCAGCAGTTTCACCGGGGGATCCACTGAAGCTTTCTTT. Residues: CASSFTGGSTEAFF.